The subject of this entry is one T cell receptor (beta chain). Its antigen is unidentified. A read error may be the cause here, since a much bigger clone is one base away. The CDR3 does not end in the conserved phenylalanine or tryptophan, so this is likely a read error. Germline V gives CDR1 SGHRS, CDR2 YFSETQ. The ends lost 5 bases at V and 9 bases at J; junction bases unmatched: 4. This CDR3 has 12 residues. This entry is derived from a study of breast tumors, draining lymph nodes, adjacent tissues. Findings and limits, study-wide: Compared with lymph nodes, tumors were less diverse; compared with nontumor tissue, more. The data were judged consistent with most tumor T cells coming from lymph node and expanding in tumor. Compared with basal-like, luminal-like tumors shared significantly more repertoire with nontumor tissue.

TCRdb re-called the multiplex PCR reads with MiXCR, one entry per CDR3 protein. The sample gives some 150,000 distinct CDR3 sequences, around 33% of which show up once; around 4% is in the top ten. Samples came from axillary lymph nodes draining the breast cancer. V and J are TRBV5-1 and TRBJ2-1; 8 nucleotides match TRBD1. The specimen was axillary lymph node tissue. This receptor was obtained from a female donor with breast cancer. Some clones in this sample may be carry-over from other donors' samples. The CDR3 loop reads CASRDQGAEQFL. CDR3 DNA: TGCGCCAGCAGGGATCAGGGGGCTGAGCAGTTCCTC.